This T cell receptor beta chain was recovered during a study of blood T cell repertoires in COVID-19 (dated by TCRdb to 2019 to 2021). In terms of the full investigation: Samples covering the acute and convalescent phases of COVID-19 were provided by collaborators in the United States, Italy and Spain. The material from the prospective study consisted of cDNA or gDNA derived from T cells, B-cell-depleted T cells, or PBMCs. Subjects who had been exposed to COVID-19, were actively infected with it, or had recovered from it provided the deeply sampled blood TCRbeta repertoires that made up the dataset. A freely available public database, intended as a resource for researchers studying the immune response to SARS-CoV-2, is where the repertoires were released. Samples were obtained from the ongoing ImmuneRACE study (first 160 participants) and from some 1,200 subjects provided by 6 global collaborators. Sample metadata almost always included a de-identified subject ID, COVID-19 status, age in years and sex. Where available, HLA class I and class II types were taken from metadata supplied by the sample provider and were not determined by assay-based typing. Broad study findings and their caveats: The quantity of clinical and demographic metadata differed by source and by participant and was supplied without curation.

The collaborating institutions used their own protocols to collect whole blood in K2EDTA tubes. For TCRbeta analysis, collaborators shipped samples in one of three forms: frozen whole blood, isolated PBMCs, or DNA extracted from either of those sample types. Inclusive of the bounding cysteine and phenylalanine, the CDR3 is 14 residues long. The only DNA kept is the CDR3, 42 bases in frame from the first base. V is pruned by 7 bases and J by 5 bases, leaving 6 bases of the junction without a gene match. CDR1 WSHSY and CDR2 SAAADI were looked up in the germline V gene. The immunoSEQ Assay, a bias-controlled multiplex PCR, was used to amplify TCRbeta CDR3 regions from genomic DNA. In the paper's pipeline: Nucleated cell counts per sample were estimated from amplification of reference gene primers within the assay. To quantify the absolute abundance of each unique TCRbeta CDR3 rearrangement, sequence reads were collapsed and filtered. For each sample, productive Simpson clonality was calculated as the square root of Simpson's diversity index over productive rearrangements. The source is immuneACCESS, and TCRdb retained only in-frame sequences with V and J called. Part of the clones is not carried over; for the studies checked, unresolved V genes explain less than half of this, and the remainder is unexplained. Clone size and V and J calls were adopted from that table, with D and trimming inferred from the DNA. For this sample the table gives roughly 150,000 clones, of which about 77% were detected only once. The top ten hold roughly 4.2% of the sample.

This clone appeared a few times. No antigen is known for it. No base quality information exists; no much larger clone differs at one position. The TCR comes from a man aged 60-69 years with acute or convalescent COVID-19. Sequencing was carried out using peripheral blood. The chain was built from TRBV10-2 and TRBJ2-5, and 11 junction bases match TRBD1. The encoded CDR3 is CASNQGQGGETQYF. The DNA reads as follows: TGCGCCAGCAATCAGGGACAGGGGGGTGAGACCCAGTACTTC.